A selection of T cell receptor beta chains follows, all from one sample in a study of OX40 agonist ivuxolimab in advanced cancers. Using immunoSEQ multiplex PCR, the repertoire was profiled, and TCRdb retains in-frame clones only, with some absent. This sample has about 73,000 clones; around nine tenths occur once, and the top ten carry over 0.65%. Sequenced here: CD4+ or CD8+ T cells sorted from blood, sampled in a trial of the OX40 agonist ivuxolimab. All receptors come from an adult with an advanced solid tumor such as melanoma, head and neck, liver or kidney cancer. Both conserved end residues are part of each CDR3. D genes are given only for firm matches. Clone size is shown for a subset of rows, as once, few, many or a class of expanded clone.

D gene	clone size	J gene	V gene	CDR3 protein	CDR3 DNA
NA	NA	TRBJ1-1	TRBV18	CASSPSRGGTEAFF	TGTGCCAGCTCACCGTCCCGGGGTGGCACTGAAGCTTTCTTT
TRBD1	NA	TRBJ2-7	TRBV6-5	CASSYSDGTGRLRQYF	TGTGCCAGCAGTTACTCGGATGGGACAGGACGGCTCCGGCAGTACTTC
NA	NA	TRBJ2-7	TRBV2	CASRLLQGVDYEQYF	TGTGCCAGCAGATTACTACAGGGCGTAGACTACGAGCAGTACTTC
TRBD1	NA	TRBJ1-1	TRBV2	CASSDPGGNTEAFF	TGTGCCAGCAGTGACCCAGGGGGTAACACTGAAGCTTTCTTT
TRBD2	NA	TRBJ2-7	TRBV4-1	CASSQGLAGGEQYF	TGCGCCAGCAGCCAAGGGTTAGCGGGGGGCGAGCAGTACTTC
TRBD1	NA	TRBJ2-7	TRBV10-3	CAISGGQGFHEQYF	TGTGCCATCAGTGGGGGACAGGGGTTCCACGAGCAGTACTTC
NA	NA	TRBJ2-2	TRBV5-4	CASSLGQGLIGELFF	TGTGCCAGCAGCTTGGGGCAAGGCTTGATCGGGGAGCTGTTTTTT
NA	NA	TRBJ1-1	TRBV2	CASSAGGMNTEAFF	TGTGCCAGCAGTGCCGGGGGGATGAACACTGAAGCTTTCTTT
TRBD1	few	TRBJ2-7	TRBV9	CASSAGTGGNYEQYF	TGTGCCAGCAGCGCCGGGACAGGGGGCAACTACGAGCAGTACTTC
TRBD1	NA	TRBJ2-6	TRBV5-1	CASSSRQGSTSGANVLTF	TGCGCCAGCAGCTCCCGACAGGGCTCTACCTCTGGGGCCAACGTCCTGACTTTC
TRBD2	NA	TRBJ2-3	TRBV7-2	CASSPRERGLTDTQYF	TGTGCCAGCAGCCCCCGGGAGCGGGGCCTCACAGATACGCAGTATTTT
NA	few	TRBJ1-5	TRBV5-7	CASSSDYSNQPQHF	TGTGCCAGCAGCTCGGATTATAGCAATCAGCCCCAGCATTTT
NA	NA	TRBJ1-5	TRBV7-9	CASSPSNQPQHF	TGTGCCAGCAGCCCGTCCAATCAGCCCCAGCATTTT
NA	few	TRBJ1-1	TRBV2	CASNPRADTEAFF	TGTGCCAGCAACCCAAGGGCGGACACTGAAGCTTTCTTT
NA	NA	TRBJ2-1	TRBV11-3	CASSLEFGQGNNEQFF	TGTGCCAGCAGCTTAGAGTTCGGTCAGGGCAACAATGAGCAGTTCTTC
TRBD2	NA	TRBJ2-1	TRBV11-3	CASSHKTSGRVNEQFF	TGTGCCAGCAGCCACAAGACTAGCGGGAGGGTCAATGAGCAGTTCTTC
NA	NA	TRBJ1-6	TRBV30	CASATTGSSYNSPLHF	TGTGCCTCCGCGACCACAGGCAGCTCCTATAATTCACCCCTCCACTTT
NA	NA	TRBJ1-4	TRBV5-1	CASSLEGGSREKLFF	TGCGCCAGCAGCTTGGAGGGGGGGTCGAGGGAAAAACTGTTTTTT
TRBD2	NA	TRBJ2-7	TRBV30	CAWSVWAGGLLYEQYF	TGTGCCTGGAGTGTATGGGCGGGAGGTCTCCTCTACGAGCAGTACTTC
NA	NA	TRBJ1-2	TRBV28	CASSFPLGGEDYGYTF	TGTGCCAGCAGTTTCCCCCTAGGGGGGGAGGACTATGGCTACACCTTC
TRBD2	NA	TRBJ2-7	TRBV6-5	CASRRGTSGTYEQYF	TGTGCCAGCAGGAGAGGGACTAGCGGCACCTACGAGCAGTACTTC
TRBD1	NA	TRBJ1-3	TRBV5-1	CASSLGTGDFLSGNTIYF	TGCGCCAGCAGCTTGGGGACAGGGGATTTTCTTTCTGGAAACACCATATATTTT
TRBD2	NA	TRBJ2-3	TRBV11-2	CASSWAGGTITPDTQYF	TGTGCCAGCAGCTGGGCGGGGGGGACAATCACCCCAGATACGCAGTATTTT
NA	NA	TRBJ1-1	TRBV19	CASSMKGSTEAFF	TGTGCCAGTAGTATGAAGGGGTCCACTGAAGCTTTCTTT
NA	NA	TRBJ2-7	TRBV20-1	CSASGTYEQYF	TGCAGTGCTTCGGGGACCTACGAGCAGTACTTC
NA	NA	TRBJ2-1	TRBV30	CAWSRQYNEQFF	TGTGCCTGGAGTCGACAGTACAATGAGCAGTTCTTC
TRBD1	NA	TRBJ2-7	TRBV4-3	CASSQAPGGPYEQYF	TGCGCCAGCAGCCAAGCCCCAGGGGGTCCCTACGAGCAGTACTTC
TRBD2	NA	TRBJ2-1	TRBV5-1	CASSGTSGRANEQFF	TGCGCCAGCAGCGGAACTAGCGGGAGGGCCAATGAGCAGTTCTTC
NA	once	TRBJ2-7	TRBV19	CASSAPQETYEQYF	TGTGCCAGTAGTGCCCCACAGGAGACCTACGAGCAGTACTTC
NA	NA	TRBJ1-2	TRBV6-5	CASSRSGRYYGYTF	TGTGCCAGCAGTCGATCGGGCCGATACTATGGCTACACCTTC
TRBD1	NA	TRBJ2-3	TRBV27	CASSLGARGQDTQYF	TGTGCCAGCAGTTTAGGAGCCAGGGGGCAAGATACGCAGTATTTT
NA	NA	TRBJ2-7	TRBV28	CASSRGTHSYEQYF	TGTGCCAGCTCTCGCGGGACTCACTCCTACGAGCAGTACTTC
NA	NA	TRBJ2-2	TRBV19	CASSMGGLGNTGELFF	TGTGCCAGTAGTATGGGAGGCCTAGGTAACACCGGGGAGCTGTTTTTT
NA	NA	TRBJ1-1	TRBV15	CATSRELNTEAFF	TGTGCCACCAGCAGGGAACTGAACACTGAAGCTTTCTTT
NA	few	TRBJ2-7	TRBV6-5	CASSYSLRGLYEQYF	TGTGCCAGCAGTTACTCCCTACGGGGTTTGTACGAGCAGTACTTC
TRBD1	once	TRBJ1-2	TRBV2	CASTPGQGDKDGYTF	TGTGCCAGCACTCCGGGACAGGGAGACAAAGATGGCTACACCTTC
NA	NA	TRBJ2-7	TRBV5-1	CASSLAGGPTGEQYF	TGCGCCAGCAGCTTGGCCGGAGGCCCCACGGGCGAGCAGTACTTC
NA	NA	TRBJ1-5	TRBV2	CASSVGEYQPQHF	TGTGCCAGCAGTGTCGGAGAATATCAGCCCCAGCATTTT